One sample yielded the 18 T cell receptor beta chains listed below, sequenced in a study of T-cell reconstitution after alpha-beta-depleted transplantation in children. The TCRbeta library incorporated unique molecular identifiers. MiXCR, applied by TCRdb to the PCR reads, yields one record per CDR3 protein. The sample records some 390,000 distinct CDR3 sequences, just over 20% being singletons. The input for sequencing was PBMCs from the stem cell graft donor, taken from the stem cell graft. The receptors were gathered from a human donor who donated a stem cell graft to a child with acute myeloid leukemia.

This clonotype was seen a handful of times. The chain recombines TRBV12-3 or TRBV12-4 with TRBJ2-1; D may be TRBD1 (5 bases). V lost 3 bases, J lost 2 bases, and 35 bases lay in between. There are 23 residues in the CDR3. The chain's CDR3 is CASSFRVTLHLGAVGTTYNEQFF. The CDR3 coding sequence is TGTGCCAGCAGTTTCAGGGTCACGCTACACTTAGGGGCGGTGGGAACCACCTACAATGAGCAGTTCTTC.

This clonotype was seen repeatedly, ten times or more. The chain employs TRBV29-1 and TRBJ2-3; 11 positions agree with TRBD2. V gave up 6 bases and J gave up 2 bases; unmatched junction bases: 7. The germline V gene encodes CDR1 SQVTM and CDR2 ANQGSEA. The CDR3 contains 15 residues. The CDR3 loop is CSVTGTSGITDTQYF. CDR3 nucleotides: TGCAGCGTGACCGGGACTAGCGGAATCACAGATACGCAGTATTTT.

This clonotype was observed a few times. The rearrangement links TRBV12-3 or TRBV12-4 to TRBJ2-2, with 11 bases matching TRBD2. V lost 1 base, J lost 2 bases, and 3 bases stayed unmatched. This CDR3 region has 17 residues. Here the CDR3 DNA reads TGTGCCAGCAGTTTAGGGGGACTAGCGGCAAACACCGGGGAGCTGTTTTTT. It is translated as CASSLGGLAANTGELFF.

In its sample, this clonotype was seen a few times. CDR3 DNA: TGCAGCGTCAGATGGACAGGGGGCGGTGAGCAGTTCTTC. It encodes CSVRWTGGGEQFF. The J gene is TRBJ2-1, the V gene TRBV29-1, with 11 bases fitting TRBD1. The CDR3 is made up of 13 amino acids. V lost 6 bases and J lost 9; bases outside the gene matches: 7. From germline, CDR1 is SQVTM and CDR2 ANQGSEA.

This clonotype was recorded a few times. The V call is TRBV12-3 or TRBV12-4, the J call TRBJ2-5, with TRBD2 matching 8 bases. The V segment lost 6 bases and the J segment 2 bases; nucleotides outside the gene matches: 8. This CDR3 has 15 amino acids. The CDR3 is CASRGGAGGQETQYF. CDR3 bases: TGTGCCAGCAGGGGGGGGGCGGGAGGACAAGAGACCCAGTACTTC.

This clonotype is a singleton in its sample. The rearrangement uses TRBV4-1 and TRBJ2-2, with D possibly being TRBD2 (5 bases). In germline, CDR1 is MGHRA, CDR2 YSYEKL. V was clipped by 2 bases and J by 1 base, with 8 bases between them. The CDR3 covers 15 residues. This CDR3 reads CASSQPAVNTGELFF. The CDR3 DNA sequence: TGCGCCAGCAGCCAACCAGCGGTGAACACCGGGGAGCTGTTTTTT.

The CDR3 DNA sequence: TGTGCCACCAGCTCAAAAAGGGGGACATTCCCCGAGCAGTACTTC. Protein sequence: CATSSKRGTFPEQYF. The V call is TRBV15, the J call TRBJ2-7, with D possibly being TRBD1 (6 bases). Per germline, CDR1 LNHNV and CDR2 YYDKDF (reference sequence). The CDR3 consists of 15 residues. Trimming removed 5 bases at V and 6 bases at J, with 20 bases between.

The chain links TRBV12-3 or TRBV12-4 to TRBJ1-5; D uncertain. The CDR3 spans 13 residues. The V gene lost 0 bases and the J gene lost 8 bases, with 8 bases spanning the gap. The DNA for the CDR3 is TGTGCCAGCAGTTTAGCGCTGCTAGAGCCCCAGCATTTT. Translated: CASSLALLEPQHF.

This clonotype was detected a few times. V usage is TRBV5-1 and J usage is TRBJ1-2, with 8 bases lining up with TRBD1. The germline CDR1 and CDR2 sequences are SGHRS and YFSETQ. V was clipped by 3 bases and J by 0 bases; unmatched bases: 4. The CDR3 is made up of 15 amino acids. CDR3 protein: CASSSQQGANYGYTF. CDR3 in DNA: TGCGCCAGCAGCTCTCAACAGGGGGCTAACTATGGCTACACCTTC.

The chain is built from TRBV15 and TRBJ2-1; D may correspond to TRBD1 or TRBD2 (5 bases each). The CDR3 loop spans 14 amino acids. CDR1 is LNHNV, CDR2 YYDKDF, per germline (reference sequence). Trimming removed 1 base at V and 10 bases at J, with 14 bases between. This CDR3 is CATSRGDRDREQFF. DNA for the CDR3: TGTGCCACCAGCAGAGGCGACCGGGACCGCGAGCAGTTCTTC.

This sequence joins TRBV15 and TRBJ2-5, with D unclear. Trimming removed 0 bases at V and 7 bases at J, with 18 bases between. Germline assignment: CDR1 LNHNV and CDR2 YYDKDF (reference sequence). The CDR3 spans 16 residues. The CDR3 region is CATSREGGRRLGTQYF. Here the CDR3 DNA reads TGTGCCACCAGCAGAGAAGGCGGCAGGCGGCTGGGGACCCAGTACTTC.

This clonotype was seen more than once but under ten times. J is TRBJ2-7 and V is TRBV5-1, with a tentative D call TRBD1 (6 bases). V was cut by 4 bases and J by 3 bases, with 11 bases left in between. Germline V gene data show CDR1 as SGHRS and CDR2 as YFSETQ. This CDR3 has 13 residues. In DNA form, the CDR3 reads TGCGCCAGCAGCACAGGGATAGACTACGAGCAGTACTTC. Amino acids: CASSTGIDYEQYF.

The table lists this clonotype with a count of one. The V and J genes are TRBV7-9 and TRBJ1-3; D not resolved. Germline assignment: CDR1 SEHNR and CDR2 FQNEAQ (reference sequence). The CDR3 spans 16 residues. With 1 base removed from V and 4 bases from J, the gap between germline ends came to 14 bases. The CDR3 loop reads CASSLDGGPRGNTIYF. CDR3 in DNA: TGTGCCAGCAGCTTAGATGGTGGGCCGAGGGGAAACACCATATATTTT. The full variable domain, rest sourced from reference TRBV7-9 and TRBJ1-3, is DTGVSQNPRHKITKRGQNVTFRCDPISEHNRLYWYRQTLGQGPEFLTYFQNEAQLEKSRLLSDRFSAERPKGSFSTLEIQRTEQGDSAMYLCASSLDGGPRGNTIYFGEGSWLTVV.

This clonotype was counted many times. V is TRBV28 and J is TRBJ2-7; a weak D match, TRBD1 (6 bases). The germline gives CDR1 MDHEN, CDR2 SYDVKM. The V end was cut by 5 bases, the J end by 2 bases, with 19 bases between. The CDR3 is made up of 16 amino acids. Here the CDR3 DNA reads TGTGCCAGCAGTCCGAAGTGGACAGCCCGAACCTACGAGCAGTACTTC. Translation gives CASSPKWTARTYEQYF.

This clonotype has ten or more counts. The chain employs TRBV12-3 or TRBV12-4 and TRBJ2-5; D gene ambiguous. CDR3 size: 12 residues. V lost 5 bases and J 3 bases, leaving 7 bases between the germline ends. CDR3 region: CASSRGEETQYF. The CDR3 nucleotides are TGTGCCAGCAGTCGAGGAGAAGAGACCCAGTACTTC.

This clonotype was counted a few times. The chain uses TRBV9 and TRBJ2-3, with 8 positions matching TRBD2. This CDR3 has 16 residues. V lost 0 bases and J lost 5; bases outside the gene matches: 8. Germline loops: CDR1 SGDLS, CDR2 YYNGEE. The CDR3 DNA reads TGTGCCAGCAGCGTAGGTATCGGGAGGGCCGGAGATACGCAGTATTTT. Encoded protein: CASSVGIGRAGDTQYF.

This clonotype was seen more than once but under ten times. The chain is built from TRBV4-1 and TRBJ2-3; D unclear. Germline values: CDR1 MGHRA, CDR2 YSYEKL. CDR3 length equals 16 residues. The V end was cut by 3 bases, the J end by 2 bases, with 15 bases between. The CDR3 nucleotides are TGCGCCAGCAGCCAGACGCCGGGTTCGGACACAGATACGCAGTATTTT. Protein sequence: CASSQTPGSDTDTQYF.

The chain is built from TRBV4-1 and TRBJ1-1; 8 bases are shared with TRBD1. The CDR3 contains 16 residues. The J segment lost 1 base and the V segment lost 2 bases, leaving 6 bases of the junction unmatched. The germline V gene has CDR1 MGHRA and CDR2 YSYEKL. The CDR3 loop is CASSQNRGNENTEAFF. The CDR3 nucleotides read TGCGCCAGCAGCCAAAACAGGGGGAACGAGAACACTGAAGCTTTCTTT.